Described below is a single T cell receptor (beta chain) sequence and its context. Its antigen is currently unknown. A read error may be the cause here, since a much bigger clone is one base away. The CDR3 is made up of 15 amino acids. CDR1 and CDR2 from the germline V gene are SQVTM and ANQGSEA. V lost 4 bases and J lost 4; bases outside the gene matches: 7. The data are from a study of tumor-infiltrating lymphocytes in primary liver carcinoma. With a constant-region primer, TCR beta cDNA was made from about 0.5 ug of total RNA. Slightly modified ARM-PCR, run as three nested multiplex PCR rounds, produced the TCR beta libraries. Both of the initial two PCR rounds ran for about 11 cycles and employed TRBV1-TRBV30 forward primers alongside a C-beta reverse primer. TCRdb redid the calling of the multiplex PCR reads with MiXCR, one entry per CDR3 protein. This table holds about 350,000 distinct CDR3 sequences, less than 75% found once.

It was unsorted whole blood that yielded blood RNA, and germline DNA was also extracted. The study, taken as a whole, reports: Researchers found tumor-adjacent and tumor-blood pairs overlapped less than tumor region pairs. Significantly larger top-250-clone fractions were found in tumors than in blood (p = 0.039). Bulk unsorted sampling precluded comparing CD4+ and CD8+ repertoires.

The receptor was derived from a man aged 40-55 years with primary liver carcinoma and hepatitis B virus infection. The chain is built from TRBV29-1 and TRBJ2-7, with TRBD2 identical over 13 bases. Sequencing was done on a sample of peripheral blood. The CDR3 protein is CSVVGTSGIKYEQYF. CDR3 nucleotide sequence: TGCAGCGTTGTTGGGACTAGCGGGATCAAGTACGAGCAGTACTTC.